These T cell receptor beta chains were read from a single sample in a study of spatial heterogeneity in lung cancer. TCRdb fed the 5' RACE reads into MiXCR, producing one record per CDR3 protein. The sample has about 17,000 distinct CDR3 sequences; about a fifth are singletons. The sample was PBMCs, taken at follow-up. The receptors come from a male donor with early-stage non-small cell lung cancer. CDR3s include the opening cysteine and the closing phenylalanine or tryptophan. Fields, in order: clone size, V gene, D gene, J gene, CDR3 protein, CDR3 DNA. A D gene is named only where the DNA matches it firmly. Some rows have no size entry. The others give once, few or many, or a class for an expanded clone.

>many|TRBV20-1|-|TRBJ2-7
CSARSPRTSTYEQYF
TGCAGTGCTCGATCGCCCCGGACCTCCACCTACGAGCAGTACTTC
>-|TRBV2|-|TRBJ1-5
CASREDSYSNQPQHF
TGTGCCAGCAGGGAGGACAGTTATAGCAATCAGCCCCAGCATTTT
>-|TRBV9|TRBD2|TRBJ2-1
CASSVDTSGVLGEQFF
TGTGCCAGCAGCGTAGATACTAGCGGGGTTTTGGGTGAGCAGTTCTTC
>few|TRBV7-3|-|TRBJ2-7
CASSVIGGPGYEQYF
TGTGCCAGCAGCGTAATCGGGGGACCTGGGTACGAGCAGTACTTC
>-|TRBV18|-|TRBJ2-6
CASSPFGGVFTSGANVLTF
TGTGCCAGCTCACCCTTCGGCGGGGTGTTCACATCTGGGGCCAACGTCCTGACTTTC
>-|TRBV20-1|-|TRBJ2-7
CSARGGPIPYF
TGCAGTGCTAGAGGGGGTCCTATTCCGTACTTC
>-|TRBV12-3/TRBV12-4|-|TRBJ1-1
CASSQAGRSNTEAFF
TGTGCCAGCAGTCAGGCAGGGAGGTCGAACACTGAAGCTTTCTTT
>medium-sized|TRBV7-9|-|TRBJ2-2
CATATDTGELFF
TGTGCCACCGCGACCGACACCGGGGAGCTGTTTTTT
>few|TRBV29-1|TRBD1|TRBJ2-5
CSASGGEETQYF
TGCAGCGCCTCAGGGGGCGAAGAGACCCAGTACTTC
>many|TRBV5-1|TRBD1|TRBJ2-1
CASSLETGIYNEQFF
TGCGCCAGCAGCTTGGAGACAGGGATTTACAATGAGCAGTTCTTC
>-|TRBV5-1|-|TRBJ1-6
CASSLRLNNSPLHF
TGCGCCAGCAGCTTGAGACTGAATAATTCACCCCTCCACTTT
>few|TRBV7-9|TRBD1|TRBJ1-2
CASSPGQGDGYTF
TGTGCCAGCAGCCCCGGACAGGGTGATGGCTACACCTTC
>few|TRBV6-1|TRBD2|TRBJ2-1
CASLIGGAYNEQFF
TGTGCCAGCCTGATCGGGGGGGCCTACAATGAGCAGTTCTTC
>many|TRBV20-1|TRBD1|TRBJ1-6
CSAITGQGDSPLHF
TGCAGTGCGATTACGGGACAGGGGGATTCACCCCTCCACTTT
>few|TRBV28|TRBD1|TRBJ1-6
CAGRQGNSSPLHF
TGTGCCGGTCGACAGGGAAATTCTTCACCCCTCCACTTT
>medium-sized|TRBV25-1|-|TRBJ2-7
CASSKQGRMGEQYF
TGTGCCAGCAGTAAACAGGGTCGGATGGGCGAGCAGTACTTC
>many|TRBV7-3|-|TRBJ2-2
CASSPRDVNTGELFF
TGTGCCAGCAGCCCACGGGACGTCAACACCGGGGAGCTGTTTTTT
>-|TRBV7-9|-|TRBJ2-7
CASSLDGRKYF
TGTGCCAGCAGCTTGGACGGTAGAAAGTACTTC
>-|TRBV5-4|TRBD1|TRBJ1-4
CASSNPQGDKEKLFF
TGTGCCAGCAGCAACCCACAGGGGGACAAGGAAAAACTGTTTTTT
>many|TRBV4-3|TRBD2|TRBJ2-1
CASSPTSGGAPYNEQFF
TGCGCCAGCAGCCCAACTAGCGGGGGGGCCCCCTACAATGAGCAGTTCTTC